The 18 T cell receptor beta chains presented below share a single source sample, sequenced in a study of early T cells in non-severe SARS-CoV-2 infection. TCRdb fed the 5' RACE reads into MiXCR, producing one record per CDR3 protein. Here the sample spans around 57,000 distinct CDR3 sequences, around 12% being singletons. Sequencing input: whole blood. These receptors came from an adult who was a healthcare worker with PCR-confirmed SARS-CoV-2 infection or an uninfected control (not recorded which).

This clonotype appeared many times. The chain combines TRBV29-1 with TRBJ2-1; the D gene is possibly TRBD1 (6 bases). This CDR3 spans 13 amino acids. Per the germline V gene, CDR1 is SQVTM and CDR2 is ANQGSEA. V lost 7 bases to trimming and J lost 15 bases, with 25 bases between them. As DNA, the CDR3 is TGCAGCGCCCTTCAGGTTGGGGGCAGGGCCAGGTTCTTC. Amino acids: CSALQVGGRARFF.

The J gene is TRBJ1-1, the V gene TRBV12-3 or TRBV12-4, with no clear D. Trimming pared 3 bases from V and 0 bases from J, leaving 5 bases between. The CDR3 runs 13 residues. In DNA, the CDR3 is TGTGCCAGCAGTTTTCAGATGAACACTGAAGCTTTCTTT. It codes for CASSFQMNTEAFF.

This clonotype was observed many times. The chain links TRBV14 to TRBJ2-1, with D possibly being TRBD1 (5 bases). Trimming took 4 bases from V and 9 from J, leaving 16 bases between them. The CDR3 runs to 14 residues. Germline V CDR1 and CDR2: SGHDN, FVKESK. CDR3 nucleotides: TGTGCCAGCAGCCGGGGCAGGGCAGACGCTGAGCAGTTCTTC. Translated, it gives CASSRGRADAEQFF.

This clonotype was seen many times. The chain links TRBV5-1 to TRBJ2-7; D gene ambiguous. This CDR3 has 14 residues. The germline V gene encodes CDR1 SGHRS and CDR2 YFSETQ. Trimming shortened V by 4 bases and J by 6 bases, and 17 bases separated the two germline ends. The CDR3 spells CASSTVQESSEQYF. CDR3 bases: TGCGCCAGCAGCACCGTCCAGGAGTCGAGCGAGCAGTACTTC.

Many counts were recorded for this clonotype. The chain uses TRBV6-5 and TRBJ2-7; unclear D gene. CDR1 is MNHEY and CDR2 is SVGAGI in the germline V gene. The CDR3 is 13 residues long. Trimming removed 0 bases from V and 7 bases from J, with 10 bases in between. DNA for the CDR3: TGTGCCAGCAGTTACTCGAACGCCGGGGAGCAGTACTTC. This gives the protein CASSYSNAGEQYF.

In this sample, this clonotype turned up many times. The chain is built from TRBV6-1 and TRBJ2-7, with 11 nucleotides matching TRBD2. The germline V gene has CDR1 MNHNS and CDR2 SASEGT. The CDR3 length is 15 residues. V lost 10 bases, J lost 9 bases, and 17 bases stayed unmatched. In DNA, the CDR3 is TGTGCCACCATCGAATTGGGACTAGCGGAGGGGGTGCAGTACTTC. Translated, it gives CATIELGLAEGVQYF.

This clonotype was detected many times. In DNA, the CDR3 is TGTGCCAGCAGCCAAGGAAGTAGCGGGAGTGATACGCAGTATTTT. It yields the protein CASSQGSSGSDTQYF. The genes are TRBV14 and TRBJ2-3; 9 bases are shared with TRBD2. The CDR3 runs to 15 residues. Germline-derived CDR1 and CDR2 are SGHDN and FVKESK. Trimming at V came to 1 base and at J to 6 bases, leaving 5 bases not matched to a gene.

This clonotype has ten or more counts. The J gene is TRBJ2-6, the V gene TRBV24-1, with D uncertain. V shed 6 bases and J shed 0 bases, with 2 bases lying between them. Germline V gene lookup returns CDR1 KGHDR and CDR2 SFDVKD. This CDR3 region has 13 residues. In nucleotides, the CDR3 is TGTGCCACCAGTCTCTCTGGGGCCAACGTCCTGACTTTC. Translated: CATSLSGANVLTF.

This clonotype was seen ten or more times. The chain carries TRBV15 and TRBJ2-1, with 11 bases identical to TRBD1. V was clipped by 3 bases and J by 5 bases; unmatched bases: 6. The CDR3 contains 16 residues. Germline CDR1 is LNHNV and CDR2 is YYDKDF (reference sequence). The CDR3 DNA sequence: TGTGCCACCAGCAGTCTCGGGACAGGGGGTCACAATGAGCAGTTCTTC. Protein: CATSSLGTGGHNEQFF.

This clonotype was observed at least ten times. An end of the junction does not agree with germline; a read error may underlie this. V gene TRBV5-1 combines with J gene TRBJ2-5, with unresolved D. The CDR3 has 11 residues. CDR1 is SGHRS and CDR2 is YFSETQ in the germline V gene. For the CDR3, the DNA is TGCGCCAGCATGGACCAGGAGACCCAGTACTTC. Protein: CASMDQETQYF.

The gene calls are TRBV18 and TRBJ2-5; D may be TRBD2 (5 bases). The V gene lost 3 bases and the J gene lost 5 bases, with 10 bases spanning the gap. The CDR3 has 13 residues. Germline V gene lookup returns CDR1 KGHSH and CDR2 LQKENI. CDR3 in DNA: TGTGCCAGCTCACCCCCGGGGTCGGAGACCCAGTACTTC. Residues: CASSPPGSETQYF.

The genes are TRBV7-2 and TRBJ2-7; D gene uncertain. This CDR3 is built from 11 residues. Germline-derived CDR1 and CDR2 are SGHTA and FQGNSA. Trimming removed 5 bases from V and 1 base from J, with 3 bases in between. The DNA for the CDR3 is TGTGCCAGCAGCAAATCCTACGAGCAGTACTTC. Residues: CASSKSYEQYF.

The rearrangement links TRBV6-2 or TRBV6-3 to TRBJ2-2, with 14 bases identical to TRBD2. In germline, CDR1 is MNHEY, CDR2 SVGEGT. Trimming at V came to 5 bases and at J to 7 bases, leaving 12 bases not matched to a gene. The CDR3 runs to 18 residues. CDR3 sequence reads: CASSTSGTSGSIVGELFF. CDR3 in DNA: TGTGCCAGCAGTACCTCCGGGACTAGCGGGAGTATCGTCGGGGAGCTGTTTTTT.

The sample holds many counts of this clonotype. CDR3 bases: TGCAGCGTGTCTTCGGGACAGGGCGATCAGCCCCAGCATTTT. It encodes CSVSSGQGDQPQHF. This rearrangement joins TRBV29-1 to TRBJ1-5; 9 positions agree with TRBD1. With V trimmed by 6 bases and J by 5 bases, 8 bases remained unmatched. Germline assignment: CDR1 SQVTM and CDR2 ANQGSEA. The CDR3 loop spans 14 amino acids.

The genes are TRBV7-2 and TRBJ2-3; D is perhaps TRBD2 (7 bases). With 0 bases removed from V and 2 bases from J, the gap between germline ends came to 9 bases. CDR3 size: 15 residues. Germline CDR1 and CDR2: SGHTA and FQGNSA. CDR3 protein: CASSLAGGPTDTQYF. Here the CDR3 DNA reads TGTGCCAGCAGCTTAGCGGGGGGGCCCACAGATACGCAGTATTTT.

This clonotype was seen many times. The V and J genes are TRBV5-1 and TRBJ1-5; no clear D gene. Germline V CDR1 and CDR2: SGHRS, YFSETQ. CDR3 length: 14 residues. Trimming took off 5 bases at V and 2 bases at J, with 11 bases between the two ends. The CDR3, as DNA: TGCGCCAGCAGGATAGACGTCGGCAATCAGCCCCAGCATTTT. Translating it yields CASRIDVGNQPQHF.

This clonotype turned up a few times. The gene calls are TRBV12-3 or TRBV12-4 and TRBJ2-2; the D call may be TRBD1 or TRBD2 (6 bases each). The CDR3 extends over 17 amino acids. The V gene lost 1 base and the J gene lost 4 bases, with 16 bases spanning the gap. CDR3 sequence: CASSLDREVLGTGELFF. The DNA for the CDR3 is TGTGCCAGCAGTTTAGACAGGGAGGTGTTAGGCACCGGGGAGCTGTTTTTT.

The rearrangement joins TRBV11-3 to TRBJ2-1; TRBD2 agrees at 9 bases. The CDR3 has 14 residues. V shed 5 bases and J 3 bases; nucleotides not matched to a gene: 2. Germline V gives CDR1 SGHNT, CDR2 YENEEA. The CDR3 here is CASSLSGGYNEQFF. CDR3 coding DNA: TGTGCCAGCAGCCTTAGCGGGGGCTACAATGAGCAGTTCTTC.